This passage covers 2 T cell receptor beta chains from one sample sequenced in a study of neurological immune-mediated disorders. TCRdb used MiXCR to reprocess the 5' RACE reads, holding one entry per CDR3 protein. The data contain nearly 60,000 distinct CDR3 sequences, about 3.7% of them singletons. Sequencing used PBMCs. These receptor sequences come from a woman in her sixties with multiple sclerosis.

There are many counts of this clonotype. The V gene is TRBV7-9, the J gene TRBJ2-1; 9 nucleotides line up with TRBD1. The CDR3 is 14 amino acids. Germline V gene data show CDR1 as SEHNR and CDR2 as FQNEAQ (reference sequence). V lost 5 bases to trimming and J lost 6 bases; unmatched junction nucleotides: 5. The CDR3 region has the DNA TGTGCCAGCAGCCAAAGGACAGGGGTCAATGAGCAGTTCTTC. This sequence encodes CASSQRTGVNEQFF.

This clonotype was seen at least ten times. CDR3 residues: CASSPTVTGELFF. The CDR3 DNA sequence: TGTGCCAGCAGCCCGACGGTGACCGGGGAGCTGTTTTTT. The rearrangement joins TRBV12-3 or TRBV12-4 to TRBJ2-2; no clear D. The CDR3 totals 13 residues. V lost 6 bases, J lost 5 bases, and 10 bases lay in between.